This T cell receptor (beta chain) was recovered during a study of blood T cell repertoires in COVID-19. Assay used: immunoSEQ multiplex PCR; TCRdb lists only in-frame clones, some missing. This sample has fewer than 200,000 clones, with about 83% found just once. Germline CDR1 reads SNHLY; CDR2 reads FYNNEI. The CDR3 covers 13 residues. Trimming cost V 6 bases and J 3 bases, with 11 bases left between them. Ages ranged from 18 to 89 years, with residence in 24 US areas. Participant-given clinical history determined each cohort assignment. The clonotype was recovered from a woman aged 50 to 60 in a cohort exposed to, infected with or recovered from COVID-19 (not recorded which). This chain links TRBV2 with TRBJ1-1; D remains ambiguous. Input material: PBMCs or T cells enriched from blood (not recorded which). CDR3 nucleotides: TGTGCCAGCAGCTTTTACCGGGACACTGAAGCTTTCTTT. Its protein product is CASSFYRDTEAFF.